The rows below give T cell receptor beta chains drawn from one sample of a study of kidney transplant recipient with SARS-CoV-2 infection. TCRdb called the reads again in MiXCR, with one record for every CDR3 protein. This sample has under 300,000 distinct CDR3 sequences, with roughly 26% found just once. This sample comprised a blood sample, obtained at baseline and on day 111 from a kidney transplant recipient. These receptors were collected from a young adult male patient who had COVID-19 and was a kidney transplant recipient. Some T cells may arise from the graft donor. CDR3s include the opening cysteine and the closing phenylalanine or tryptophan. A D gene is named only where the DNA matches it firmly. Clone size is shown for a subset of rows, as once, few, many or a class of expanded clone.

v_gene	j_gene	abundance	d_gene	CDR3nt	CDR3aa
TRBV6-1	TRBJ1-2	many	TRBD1	TGTGCCAGCAGTGAAGGCCAGGGGGCTTCCTTTCGGGGCTACACCTTC	CASSEGQGASFRGYTF
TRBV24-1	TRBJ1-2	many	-	TGTGCCACCAGTGACGCGCGTAGTACCAGAAAGACCTATGGCTACACCTTC	CATSDARSTRKTYGYTF
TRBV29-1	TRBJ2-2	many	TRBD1	TGCAGCGTACAGGGGCCCACCGGGGAGCTGTTTTTT	CSVQGPTGELFF
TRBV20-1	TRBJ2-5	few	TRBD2	TGCAGTGCCCCGGGACTAGCGGGGGGGCCCGGGGAGACCCAGTACTTC	CSAPGLAGGPGETQYF
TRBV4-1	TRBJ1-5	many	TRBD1	TGCGCCAGCAGCCAGGGGGACAGGAAAAATCAGCCCCAGCATTTT	CASSQGDRKNQPQHF
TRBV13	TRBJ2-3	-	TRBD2	TGTGCCAGCAGCTTAGGGACTAGCGGGGGGGATACGCAGTATTTT	CASSLGTSGGDTQYF
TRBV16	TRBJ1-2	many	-	TGTGCCAGCAGCATAATATTGGTCGTTAGAAAGACCTATGGCTACACCTTC	CASSIILVVRKTYGYTF
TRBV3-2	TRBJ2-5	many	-	TGTGCCAGCAGCTACAGGGGAGAGACCCAGTACTTC	CASSYRGETQYF
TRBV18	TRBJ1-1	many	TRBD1	TGTGCCAGCTCACCAATACAGGGGGCTGACACTGAAGCTTTCTTT	CASSPIQGADTEAFF
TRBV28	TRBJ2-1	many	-	TGTGCCAGCAGTCCACAGTTGGGTGAGCAGTTCTTC	CASSPQLGEQFF
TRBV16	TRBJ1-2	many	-	TGTGCCAGCAGCCGCACGACGGTCGTTAGAAAGACCTATGGCTACACCTTC	CASSRTTVVRKTYGYTF
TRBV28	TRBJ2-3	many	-	TGCGCCAGCAGCTGGGGCACAGATACGCAGTATTTT	CASSWGTDTQYF
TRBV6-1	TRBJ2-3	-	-	TGTGCCAGCAGTGAAGTGGGTGCCCGCACAGATACGCAGTATTTT	CASSEVGARTDTQYF
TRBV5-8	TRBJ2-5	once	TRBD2	TGTGCCAGCAGCTCCTACACTAGCGGGAGAGCGGTGAGACAAGAGACCCAGTACTTC	CASSSYTSGRAVRQETQYF
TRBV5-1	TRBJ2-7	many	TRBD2	TGCGCCAGCAGCCCACCTAGCGGGGACTCCTACGAGCAGTACTTC	CASSPPSGDSYEQYF
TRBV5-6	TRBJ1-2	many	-	TGTGCCAGCAGCTTGGGGCCATATGGCTACACCTTC	CASSLGPYGYTF
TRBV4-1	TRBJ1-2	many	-	TGCGCCAGCAGCCAAGATTGGCAGGGGTCAAGCTATGGCTACACCTTC	CASSQDWQGSSYGYTF
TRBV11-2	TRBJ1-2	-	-	TGTGCCAGCAGCCGGGCAAAAACAAGCAGAAAGACCTATGGCTACACCTTC	CASSRAKTSRKTYGYTF
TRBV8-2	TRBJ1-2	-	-	TGTGGCAGTGCTCGAGGTGATAGCCGAAAGACCTATGGCTACGCCTTC	CGSARGDSRKTYGYAF
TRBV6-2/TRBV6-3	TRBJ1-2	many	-	TGTGCCAGCAGTGATCAATCCTGCATCGGAAAGACCTATGGCTACACCTTC	CASSDQSCIGKTYGYTF
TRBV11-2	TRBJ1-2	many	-	TGTGCCAGCAGCCGACGGATAACAAGCAGAAAGACCTATGGCTACACCTTC	CASSRRITSRKTYGYTF
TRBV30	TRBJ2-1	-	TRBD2	TGTGCCTGGAGTAGGTATTCCGGACTAGCGGGAATGGACAATGAGCAGTTCTTC	CAWSRYSGLAGMDNEQFF
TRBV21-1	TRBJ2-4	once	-	TGTGCCAACAGTGCTGTGCTAGCTACAGCAAAGAAAAACATTCAGTACTTC	CANSAVLATAKKNIQYF
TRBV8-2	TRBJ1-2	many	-	TGTGGCAGTCAAGATAATGATAGCCGAAAGACCTATGGCTACACCTTC	CGSQDNDSRKTYGYTF
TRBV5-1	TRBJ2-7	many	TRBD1	TGCGCCAGCAGCGGGACAGGGGATGGGGAGCAGTACTTC	CASSGTGDGEQYF
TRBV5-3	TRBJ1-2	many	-	TGTGCCAGAAGAGATAAAGTGGTGAGAAAGACCTATGGCTACACCTTC	CARRDKVVRKTYGYTF
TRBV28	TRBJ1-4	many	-	TGTGCCAGCACCTCTCGGGCGGATCCAACTAATGAAAAACTGTTTTTT	CASTSRADPTNEKLFF
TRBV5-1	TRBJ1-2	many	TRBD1	TGCGCCAGCAGCTTGGCACCAGGGGGCGAAGGCTACACCTTC	CASSLAPGGEGYTF
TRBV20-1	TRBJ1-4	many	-	TGCAGTGCTAGTCCGAGAGACCTAAATAATGAAAAACTGTTTTTT	CSASPRDLNNEKLFF
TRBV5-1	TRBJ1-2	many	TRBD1	TGCGCCAGCAGCTTGGAAGGGGGCCCCATCTATGGCTACACCTTC	CASSLEGGPIYGYTF
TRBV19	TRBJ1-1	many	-	TGTGCCAGTAGTCGCCGGGACGGTGACACTGAAGCTTTCTTT	CASSRRDGDTEAFF
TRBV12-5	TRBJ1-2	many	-	TGTGCTAGTGGTCTTAACTATGGCTACACCTTC	CASGLNYGYTF
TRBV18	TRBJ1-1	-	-	TGTGCCAGCTCACCGGCAGGGGCCCTTAGGATGAACACTGAAGCTTTCTTT	CASSPAGALRMNTEAFF
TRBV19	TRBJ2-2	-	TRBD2	TGTGCCAGTAGTAAGACTAGCGGGAAGGGGACCGGGGAGCTGTTTTTT	CASSKTSGKGTGELFF
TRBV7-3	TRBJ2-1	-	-	TGTGCCAGCAGCCCCTCACCCGGGGCGGGACGTAACAATGAGCAGTTCTTC	CASSPSPGAGRNNEQFF
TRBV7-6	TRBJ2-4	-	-	TGTGCCAGCAGCTTAGTCTACCCCTCAGGGACCAAAAACATTCAGTACTTC	CASSLVYPSGTKNIQYF
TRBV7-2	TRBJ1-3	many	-	TGTGCCAGCAGCCCTTTCCTTTCTGGAAACACCATATATTTT	CASSPFLSGNTIYF
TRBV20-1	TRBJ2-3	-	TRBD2	TGCAGTGCTAGGCCTAGCGGGAGTGGGACAGATACGCAGTATTTT	CSARPSGSGTDTQYF
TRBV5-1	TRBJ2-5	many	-	TGCGCCAGCAAGATGGGACAAGAGACCCAGTACTTC	CASKMGQETQYF
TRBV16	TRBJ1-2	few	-	TGTGCCAGCAGCACGTGCCGGGTCGTTAGAAAGACCTATGGCTACACCTTC	CASSTCRVVRKTYGYTF
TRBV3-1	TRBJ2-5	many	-	TGTGCCAGCAGCAAAGTTTCTCCCATTTCTTTCTCTGAGACCCAGTACTTC	CASSKVSPISFSETQYF
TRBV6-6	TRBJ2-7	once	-	TGTGCCAGCAGTTCCGGACGGCCCGAGCAGTACTTC	CASSSGRPEQYF
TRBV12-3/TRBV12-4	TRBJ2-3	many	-	TGTGCCAGCAGTTTTGTTCGGGATACGCAGTATTTT	CASSFVRDTQYF
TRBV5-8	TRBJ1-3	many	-	TGTGCCAGCAGCATCAAAAGAGCGTATGGAAACACCATATATTTT	CASSIKRAYGNTIYF
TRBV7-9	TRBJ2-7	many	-	TGTGCCAGCAGCTTAAACTACGAGCAGTACTTC	CASSLNYEQYF
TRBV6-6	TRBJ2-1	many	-	TGTGCCAGCAGTTACCTTGCGGGGAGATACAATGAGCAGTTCTTC	CASSYLAGRYNEQFF
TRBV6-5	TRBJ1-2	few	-	TGTGCCAGCAGTATAGGCTCCTCTATGCGAAAGACCTATGGCTACACCTTC	CASSIGSSMRKTYGYTF
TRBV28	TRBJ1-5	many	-	TGTGCCAGCAGCCCTAGGGTTAGCAATCAGCCCCAGCATTTT	CASSPRVSNQPQHF
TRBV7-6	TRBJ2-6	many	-	TGTGCCAGCAGCCCCTTCCTTGAATCTCACAAAGTCGGGCCAACGGTCCTGACTTTC	CASSPFLESHKVGPTVLTF
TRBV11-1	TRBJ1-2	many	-	TGTGCCAGCAGCTTTGTTGGTAAGGCTGGAAAGACCTATGGCTACACCTTC	CASSFVGKAGKTYGYTF
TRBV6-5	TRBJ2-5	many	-	TGTGCCAGCAGTTACTCGCCGGGGGGCCCTGGGAAAGAGACCCAGTACTTC	CASSYSPGGPGKETQYF
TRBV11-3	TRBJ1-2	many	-	TGTGCCAGCAGCTTAGGATACGATCTCGGAAAGACCTATGGCTACACCTTC	CASSLGYDLGKTYGYTF
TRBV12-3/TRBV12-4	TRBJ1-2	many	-	TGTGCCAGCAGTTTTCGGGGGGAGGTTGGCTATGGCTACACCTTC	CASSFRGEVGYGYTF
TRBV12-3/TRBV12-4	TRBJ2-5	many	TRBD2	TGTGCCAGCAGTTTACGTGGGAGGGGAGAGACCCAGTACTTC	CASSLRGRGETQYF